This is a list of T cell receptor beta chains from one sample in a study of cytomegalovirus exposure and HLA in healthy donors. Clones were sequenced by immunoSEQ multiplex PCR, and TCRdb holds only the in-frame ones, with some missing. The profile shows about 160,000 clones, approximately 88% of them singletons. The specimen was PBMCs. These receptors originate from a woman aged 25 to 39 in good health and CMV-seronegative. Both conserved end residues are part of each CDR3. The D gene is left open where the match is weak. Expanded clones get a size class; other rows say once, few or many, or leave the size out.

length | size | D | J | V | CDR3 | DNA
16 | . | . | TRBJ1-5 | TRBV5-5 | CASSLRSGTPDQPQHF | TGTGCCAGCAGCTTGCGCTCCGGGACTCCCGATCAGCCCCAGCATTTT
14 | . | . | TRBJ2-3 | TRBV6-1 | CASTQRVGTDTQYF | TGTGCCAGCACCCAACGGGTCGGCACAGATACGCAGTATTTT
15 | . | TRBD2 | TRBJ2-1 | TRBV7-9 | CASSLGSGTYNEQFF | TGTGCCAGCAGCTTAGGCAGCGGGACCTACAATGAGCAGTTCTTC
16 | . | TRBD1 | TRBJ1-5 | TRBV4-2 | CASSQDSGTDNQPQHF | TGTGCCAGCAGCCAAGATTCTGGGACAGACAATCAGCCCCAGCATTTT
14 | . | . | TRBJ1-1 | TRBV6-6 | CASTNPQGGTEAFF | TGTGCCAGCACCAACCCCCAGGGTGGCACTGAAGCTTTCTTT
12 | once | . | TRBJ1-1 | TRBV27 | CASSFGGAEAFF | TGTGCCAGCAGTTTTGGAGGGGCGGAAGCTTTCTTT
16 | . | TRBD1 | TRBJ1-1 | TRBV18 | CASSQLETGMNTEAFF | TGTGCCAGCTCCCAATTGGAGACAGGGATGAACACTGAAGCTTTCTTT
16 | . | . | TRBJ2-3 | TRBV5-4 | CASSLGLAGRTDTQYF | TGTGCCAGCAGCTTGGGGCTAGCCGGACGCACAGATACGCAGTATTTT
14 | . | . | TRBJ2-7 | TRBV28 | CASSLTERSYEQYF | TGTGCCAGCAGTTTAACCGAACGCTCCTACGAGCAGTACTTC
16 | . | . | TRBJ2-1 | TRBV19 | CASQIPGRVRGNEQFF | TGTGCCAGCCAAATTCCCGGACGGGTTCGCGGGAATGAGCAGTTCTTC
14 | . | TRBD1 | TRBJ1-1 | TRBV29-1 | CSVGRDRGSVQAFF | TGCAGCGTTGGCCGGGACAGGGGGAGTGTGCAAGCTTTCTTT
13 | . | . | TRBJ2-2 | TRBV6-1 | CASNRQATGELFF | TGTGCCAGCAATCGGCAGGCCACCGGGGAGCTGTTTTTT
14 | . | TRBD1 | TRBJ2-7 | TRBV5-4 | CASSLRQGNYEQYF | TGTGCCAGCAGCCTTCGACAGGGCAACTACGAGCAGTACTTC
15 | . | . | TRBJ2-3 | TRBV5-1 | CASSLRGLGADTQYF | TGCGCCAGCAGCTTGAGGGGTTTGGGTGCAGATACGCAGTATTTT
15 | . | . | TRBJ2-2 | TRBV14 | CASSQQSGVTGELFF | TGTGCCAGCAGCCAACAATCAGGGGTAACCGGGGAGCTGTTTTTT
15 | . | . | TRBJ2-7 | TRBV7-2 | CASSVGFAASYEQYF | TGTGCCAGCAGCGTGGGCTTTGCAGCCTCCTACGAGCAGTACTTC
17 | . | . | TRBJ2-2 | TRBV7-9 | CASSARVGASNTGELFF | TGTGCCAGCAGCGCCAGGGTTGGGGCTTCGAACACCGGGGAGCTGTTTTTT
15 | . | . | TRBJ2-1 | TRBV7-9 | CASSLVIRGVNEQFF | TGTGCCAGCAGCTTAGTCATCAGGGGGGTCAATGAGCAGTTCTTC
16 | . | . | TRBJ2-3 | TRBV5-1 | CASSFGGRTTTDTQYF | TGCGCCAGCAGCTTTGGTGGGCGCACAACCACAGATACGCAGTATTTT
15 | once | TRBD1 | TRBJ1-4 | TRBV7-8 | CASSLMGQKNEKLFF | TGTGCCAGCAGCTTAATGGGACAGAAAAATGAAAAACTGTTTTTT
14 | . | . | TRBJ2-7 | TRBV5-6 | CASSSRDKIYEQYF | TGTGCCAGCAGCAGCCGGGACAAAATCTACGAGCAGTACTTC
12 | once | TRBD2 | TRBJ2-1 | TRBV29-1 | CSVAGLGDEQFF | TGCAGCGTTGCGGGACTAGGGGATGAGCAGTTCTTC
14 | . | TRBD2 | TRBJ2-7 | TRBV28 | CASSLYSGSREQYF | TGTGCCAGCAGTTTATATAGCGGGAGTAGGGAGCAGTACTTC
14 | . | . | TRBJ2-3 | TRBV27 | CASSSGTQGDTQYF | TGTGCCAGCAGTTCAGGGACCCAGGGGGATACGCAGTATTTT
11 | . | . | TRBJ2-1 | TRBV14 | CASSQVNEQFF | TGTGCCAGCAGCCAAGTAAATGAGCAGTTCTTC
14 | . | . | TRBJ2-3 | TRBV5-6 | CASSLGPPGDTQYF | TGTGCCAGCAGCTTGGGGCCGCCGGGGGATACGCAGTATTTT
12 | . | . | TRBJ1-2 | TRBV30 | CAWSGQDYGYTF | TGTGCCTGGAGTGGACAGGACTATGGCTACACCTTC
13 | . | . | TRBJ2-1 | TRBV7-9 | CASSQPAYNEQFF | TGTGCCAGCAGCCAACCAGCCTACAATGAGCAGTTCTTC
13 | . | TRBD1 | TRBJ2-7 | TRBV5-1 | CASSGTGVYEQYF | TGCGCCAGCAGCGGGACAGGGGTCTACGAGCAGTACTTC
15 | . | . | TRBJ1-5 | TRBV30 | CAPPVRGGGDQPQHF | TGTGCCCCACCGGTTAGGGGGGGTGGCGATCAGCCCCAGCATTTT
14 | . | . | TRBJ1-1 | TRBV5-4 | CASSNQDRNTEAFF | TGTGCCAGCAGCAATCAGGACAGGAACACTGAAGCTTTCTTT
17 | . | TRBD2 | TRBJ2-7 | TRBV5-1 | CASSSGLAGGGPYEQYF | TGCGCCAGCAGCTCCGGACTAGCGGGAGGTGGCCCGTACGAGCAGTACTTC
15 | . | TRBD2 | TRBJ2-1 | TRBV9 | CASSPSGGAYNEQFF | TGTGCCAGCAGCCCAAGCGGGGGGGCCTACAATGAGCAGTTCTTC
17 | . | TRBD2 | TRBJ2-5 | TRBV28 | CASSLHSPTRGEETQYF | TGTGCCAGCAGTTTACACTCTCCAACTCGGGGGGAAGAGACCCAGTACTTC
13 | few | . | TRBJ1-4 | TRBV2 | CASTPRQGLKLFF | TGTGCCAGCACCCCGAGGCAGGGATTGAAACTGTTTTTT
17 | . | TRBD1 | TRBJ1-1 | TRBV5-6 | CASSLAGQGAWSTEAFF | TGTGCCAGCAGCTTGGCAGGCCAGGGGGCCTGGAGCACTGAAGCTTTCTTT
15 | . | . | TRBJ1-1 | TRBV28 | CASSNRREMNTEAFF | TGTGCCAGCAGTAATCGCAGGGAAATGAACACTGAAGCTTTCTTT
15 | . | TRBD1 | TRBJ2-5 | TRBV5-1 | CASSRVGQGQETQYF | TGCGCCAGCAGCAGAGTAGGACAGGGCCAAGAGACCCAGTACTTC
12 | . | . | TRBJ2-7 | TRBV5-1 | CASSLRDSEQYF | TGCGCCAGCAGCTTACGAGACTCCGAGCAGTACTTC
16 | . | TRBD1 | TRBJ1-1 | TRBV2 | CASSPNIPTGGTEAFF | TGTGCCAGCAGTCCCAATATTCCGACAGGGGGCACTGAAGCTTTCTTT
14 | . | . | TRBJ1-3 | TRBV28 | CASSLGLLGNTIYF | TGTGCCAGCAGTTTAGGGCTGCTTGGAAACACCATATATTTT
17 | . | . | TRBJ2-3 | TRBV4-2 | CASSQELGHGATDTQYF | TGTGCCAGCAGCCAAGAGTTGGGCCATGGGGCCACAGATACGCAGTATTTT
14 | . | . | TRBJ1-2 | TRBV7-2 | CASSPRAKTYGYTF | TGTGCCAGCAGCCCGAGGGCCAAGACCTATGGCTACACCTTC
16 | . | . | TRBJ2-3 | TRBV7-6 | CASSLGSAGATDTQYF | TGTGCCAGCAGCTTAGGGTCGGCGGGGGCCACAGATACGCAGTATTTT
15 | . | TRBD1 | TRBJ1-5 | TRBV19 | CASRGTGQGNQPQHF | TGTGCCAGTAGAGGGACAGGGCAAGGCAATCAGCCCCAGCATTTT
15 | once | TRBD1 | TRBJ2-1 | TRBV19 | CASSPGTGSYNEQFF | TGTGCCAGTAGTCCGGGGACAGGTTCCTACAATGAGCAGTTCTTC
15 | . | . | TRBJ1-1 | TRBV27 | CASSLSGDRNTEAFF | TGTGCCAGCAGTTTAAGTGGTGACAGGAACACTGAAGCTTTCTTT
12 | . | . | TRBJ1-5 | TRBV28 | CASSLSRQPQHF | TGTGCCAGCAGTTTGAGTCGTCAGCCCCAGCATTTT
18 | . | . | TRBJ2-2 | TRBV5-6 | CASSLSPGRPANTGELFF | TGTGCCAGCAGCTTGTCGCCAGGTAGACCCGCGAACACCGGGGAGCTGTTTTTT
13 | . | . | TRBJ1-2 | TRBV28 | CASSLRWPRGYTF | TGTGCCAGCAGTCTGCGGTGGCCCCGTGGCTACACCTTC
13 | . | . | TRBJ2-7 | TRBV30 | CAWSRQTYEEQYF | TGTGCCTGGAGCCGACAGACGTACGAGGAGCAGTACTTC
15 | . | TRBD1 | TRBJ2-7 | TRBV5-1 | CASSPQTGTGNEQYF | TGCGCCAGCAGCCCGCAAACCGGGACAGGGAACGAGCAGTACTTC
13 | few | . | TRBJ2-1 | TRBV4-1 | CASSQDRDSKTFF | TGCGCCAGCAGCCAAGATAGAGACAGCAAAACCTTCTTC
14 | . | . | TRBJ1-2 | TRBV5-6 | CASSFWSQGYGYTF | TGTGCCAGCAGCTTCTGGTCACAGGGCTATGGCTACACCTTC
13 | once | . | TRBJ1-2 | TRBV30 | CACRTRGVYGYTF | TGTGCCTGCCGAACCAGGGGAGTCTATGGCTACACCTTC
14 | . | . | TRBJ2-3 | TRBV6-5 | CASNRGGSTDTQYF | TGTGCCAGCAACCGCGGTGGTAGCACAGATACGCAGTATTTT
15 | . | TRBD1 | TRBJ2-7 | TRBV18 | CASSATGTGGHEQYF | TGTGCCAGCTCAGCAACCGGGACAGGGGGCCACGAGCAGTACTTC